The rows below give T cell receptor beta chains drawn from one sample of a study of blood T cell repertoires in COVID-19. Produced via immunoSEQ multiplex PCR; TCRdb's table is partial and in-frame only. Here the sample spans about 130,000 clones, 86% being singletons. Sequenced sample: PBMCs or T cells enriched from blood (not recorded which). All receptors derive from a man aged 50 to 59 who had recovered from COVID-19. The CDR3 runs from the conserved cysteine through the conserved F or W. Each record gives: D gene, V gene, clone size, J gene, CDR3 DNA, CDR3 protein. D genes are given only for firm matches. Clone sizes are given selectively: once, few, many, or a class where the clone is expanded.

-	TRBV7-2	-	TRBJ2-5	TGTGCCAGCAGCCCCCCCGGGAGTCAAGAGACCCAGTACTTC	CASSPPGSQETQYF
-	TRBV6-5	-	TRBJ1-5	TGTGCCAGCAGGTCCGGGAGGGGTCAGCCCCAGCATTTT	CASRSGRGQPQHF
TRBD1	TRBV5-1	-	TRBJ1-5	TGCGCCAGCAGCTTGGTACCAGGGGGTAGCAATCAGCCCCAGCATTTT	CASSLVPGGSNQPQHF
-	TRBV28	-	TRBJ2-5	TGTGCCAGCAGCACAGGGTACATGGCCCAGTACTTC	CASSTGYMAQYF
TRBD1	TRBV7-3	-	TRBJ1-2	TGTGCCAGCAGCTTACAGGGGGGCTATGGCTACACCTTC	CASSLQGGYGYTF
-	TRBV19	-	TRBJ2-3	TGTGCCAGTGGGGTAGGGGCTAAAGATACGCAGTATTTT	CASGVGAKDTQYF
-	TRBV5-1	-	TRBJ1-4	TGCGCCAGCAGCTACGGGGTTACTAATGAAAAACTGTTTTTT	CASSYGVTNEKLFF
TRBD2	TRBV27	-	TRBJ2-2	TGTGCCAGCAGAGGACTAGCGGCGAACACCGGGGAGCTGTTTTTT	CASRGLAANTGELFF
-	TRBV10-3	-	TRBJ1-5	TGTGCCATCAGTGACTCACAGGGCTATCAGCCCCAGCATTTT	CAISDSQGYQPQHF
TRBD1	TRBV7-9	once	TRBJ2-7	TGTGCCAGCAGCTCCCGGGACAGCTACGAGCAGTACTTC	CASSSRDSYEQYF
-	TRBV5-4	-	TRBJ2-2	TGTGCCAGCAGCTTGTCCCCAGTACACCGGGACATTGGGACCGGGGAGCTGTTTTTT	CASSLSPVHRDIGTGELFF
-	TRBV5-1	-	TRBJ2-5	TGCGCCAGCAGCGCCGGACAGTACCAAGAGACCCAGTACTTC	CASSAGQYQETQYF
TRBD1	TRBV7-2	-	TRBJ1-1	TGTGCCAGCAGCGCGGACAGGGTATCCACTGAAGCTTTCTTT	CASSADRVSTEAFF
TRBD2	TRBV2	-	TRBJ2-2	TGTGCCAGCAGTCTTGATCCTCCAGCGGGGTACACCGGGGAGCTGTTTTTT	CASSLDPPAGYTGELFF
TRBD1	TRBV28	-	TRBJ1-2	TGTGCCAGCCGGGGACAGCTCTATGGCTACACCTTC	CASRGQLYGYTF
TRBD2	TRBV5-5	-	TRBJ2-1	TGTGCCAGCAGCTTGCGGGGGGAGACTAGCGGCTTTTCCTACAATGAGCAGTTCTTC	CASSLRGETSGFSYNEQFF
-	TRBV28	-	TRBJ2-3	TGTGCCAGCAGGCTAATTGATACGCAGTATTTT	CASRLIDTQYF
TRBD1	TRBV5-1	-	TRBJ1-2	TGCGCCAGCAGCTATAACCGACAGGGAAACTATGGCTACACCTTC	CASSYNRQGNYGYTF
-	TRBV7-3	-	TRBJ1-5	TGTGCCAGCAGCGCCTCAGGGAGCAATCAGCCCCAGCATTTT	CASSASGSNQPQHF
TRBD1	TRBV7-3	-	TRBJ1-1	TGTGCCAGCAGCAAGCAGGGGGCTGTGAACACTGAAGCTTTCTTT	CASSKQGAVNTEAFF
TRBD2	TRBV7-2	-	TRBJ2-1	TGTGCCAGCAGCCGGGACTACCCCTCCTACAATGAGCAGTTCTTC	CASSRDYPSYNEQFF
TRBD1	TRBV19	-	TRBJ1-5	TGTGCCAGTAGGACCGGGACAGGGATGGGCAATCAGCCCCAGCATTTT	CASRTGTGMGNQPQHF
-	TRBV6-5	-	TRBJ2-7	TGTGCCAGCAGTTACACCCCCGGGCGTAGAGGGAACGAGCAGTACTTC	CASSYTPGRRGNEQYF
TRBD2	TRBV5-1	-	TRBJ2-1	TGCGCCAGCAGCAGCACCGGGACTAGCGGGAGTAATGAGCAGTTCTTC	CASSSTGTSGSNEQFF
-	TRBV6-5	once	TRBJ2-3	TGTGCCAGCAGTTACTTTGGGGGGAATACGCAGTATTTT	CASSYFGGNTQYF
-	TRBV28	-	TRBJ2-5	TGTGCCAGCAGTTTAGCCTCGAGTTGGTCCCAGTACTTC	CASSLASSWSQYF
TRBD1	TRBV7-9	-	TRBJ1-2	TGTGCCAGCAGCCCAGGACAGGGGACCCCATATGGCTACACCTTC	CASSPGQGTPYGYTF
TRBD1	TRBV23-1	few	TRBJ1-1	TGCGCCAGCAGTCTGATCTTGGGGGACAGGGTCTACCGCGGCACTGAAGCTTTCTTT	CASSLILGDRVYRGTEAFF